The 5 T cell receptor beta chains reported below all come from one sample, sequenced in a study of blood T cells in healthy people across ages. Then a second PCR, running roughly 7 to 11 cycles, was carried out with a sample-barcoded 5' primer and a J-beta primer mix. From the 5' RACE reads, TCRdb called clonotypes with MiXCR, one entry per CDR3 protein. In the table there are about 720,000 distinct CDR3 sequences, roughly 25% of which are singletons. These same data were also listed under a study on T cells of mothers and their children.

The sequenced sample consisted of blood. The receptor source for this set is a boy aged 5-17 years in good health.

This chain joins TRBV11-2 and TRBJ1-6; a weak D match, TRBD1 (5 bases). Trimming shortened V by 5 bases and J by 7 bases, and 12 bases separated the two germline ends. Germline assignment: CDR1 SGHAT and CDR2 FQNNGV. The CDR3 is made up of 14 amino acids. This CDR3 is CASSRFGDNSPLHF. DNA of the CDR3: TGTGCCAGCAGCCGTTTCGGGGACAATTCACCCCTCCACTTT. Filled out from reference TRBV11-2 and TRBJ1-6, the complete variable domain reads EAGVAQSPRYKIIEKRQSVAFWCNPISGHATLYWYQQILGQGPKLLIQFQNNGVVDDSQLPKDRFSAERLKGVDSTLKIQPAKLEDSAVYLCASSRFGDNSPLHFGNGTRLTVT.

The chain is built from TRBV7-2 and TRBJ1-1; the D is unclear. CDR3 length equals 12 residues. Per germline, CDR1 SGHTA and CDR2 FQGNSA. The germline V and J ends were trimmed by 5 bases and 10 bases, with 14 bases remaining between them. The DNA of the CDR3 is TGTGCCAGCAGCAGTTGGGTGGCCGCAGCTTTCTTT. The encoded protein is CASSSWVAAAFF.

CDR3 nucleotides: TGTGCCAGCAGTCCTTGGTTAAAAGGGGCGGCTGGGGCCAACGTCCTGACTTTC. Amino acid sequence: CASSPWLKGAAGANVLTF. This chain uses TRBV27 with TRBJ2-6, with D possibly being TRBD1 (5 bases). This CDR3 region has 18 residues. Per germline, CDR1 MNHEY and CDR2 SMNVEV (reference sequence). Trimming stripped 5 bases from V and 2 bases from J, with 19 bases between. The full variable domain, in which reference TRBV27 and TRBJ2-6 provide the parts outside the CDR3, is EAQVTQNPRYLITVTGKKLTVTCSQNMNHEYMSWYRQDPGLGLRQIYYSMNVEVTDKGDVPEGYKVSRKEKRNFPLILESPSPNQTSLYFCASSPWLKGAAGANVLTFGAGSRLTVL.

The chain has TRBV7-9 and TRBJ2-1; 7 bases line up with TRBD1. The J call may be wrong; the DNA end is better matched by TRBJ2-7. There are 14 residues in the CDR3. Germline V gene lookup returns CDR1 SEHNR and CDR2 FQNEAQ (reference sequence). The CDR3 reads CASSADRNLYEQYF. The CDR3 region has the DNA TGTGCCAGCAGCGCGGACAGGAACCTCTACGAGCAGTACTTC.

The chain employs TRBV28 and TRBJ2-1, with D possibly TRBD1 on 6 matching bases. Germline CDR1 MDHEN, CDR2 SYDVKM. The CDR3 contains 15 residues. Trimming removed 5 bases at V and 7 bases at J, with 18 bases between. Written as DNA, the CDR3 is TGTGCCAGCAGTATCAGACAGGAATCTTATAATGAGCAGTTCTTC. This gives the protein CASSIRQESYNEQFF.